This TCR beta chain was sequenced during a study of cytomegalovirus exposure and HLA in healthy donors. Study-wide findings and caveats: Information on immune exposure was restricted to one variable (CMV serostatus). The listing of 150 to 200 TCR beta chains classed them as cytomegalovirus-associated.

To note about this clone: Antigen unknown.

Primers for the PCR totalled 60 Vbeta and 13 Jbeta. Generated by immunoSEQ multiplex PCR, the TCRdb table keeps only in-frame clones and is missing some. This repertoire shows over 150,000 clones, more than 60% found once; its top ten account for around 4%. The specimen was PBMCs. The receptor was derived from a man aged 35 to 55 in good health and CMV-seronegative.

DNA of the CDR3: TGTGCCAGCAGGACCGGACAGGTGACCAATCAGCCCCAGCATTTT. Translation gives CASRTGQVTNQPQHF. This chain uses TRBV6-1 with TRBJ1-5; 7 bases are shared with TRBD1. This CDR3 has 15 amino acids. The germline gives CDR1 MNHNS, CDR2 SASEGT. Germline trimming cut 6 bases from V and 3 bases from J; bases unmatched to any gene: 8.